This T cell receptor beta chain was sequenced in a study of blood T cells in healthy people across ages (dated by TCRdb to the mid-2010s). Some background on the complete study: In model experiments, template switching captured roughly one uniquely barcoded TCR beta cDNA molecule for every two T cells. To track age-related changes in TCR beta repertoire diversity, the study relied on deep sequencing normalized with unique cDNA molecular identifiers. Donors were grouped into four age groups: young (average 16 years), middle-aged (39), aged (approximately 67) and long-lived (over 80). To avoid experimental bias, donors of different ages were distributed randomly across sequencing lanes. The study analyzed two additional independent replicas of 1 million unique cDNA reads from the same blood draw for two donors, one aged 18 to 30 and one aged 80 or older.

On this clonotype itself: The specificity of this receptor is unknown. No much larger clone exists at a distance of one base, and base qualities are not known.

Preparation of the library involved 5' RACE. For sequencing, an Illumina HiSeq 2500 was employed. A second roughly 7 to 11 cycle PCR used a sample-barcoded 5' primer and a J-beta primer mix. Each TCR beta cDNA molecule received a unique molecular identifier from a template-switch 5' adaptor carrying 12 random nucleotides. At least 2.5 million CDR3-containing paired-end reads were obtained from each sample. First-strand cDNA was synthesized from all RNA with the Mint cDNA synthesis kit, primed by a TRBC-specific oligonucleotide. Following uracil-DNA glycosylase treatment, a first 18-cycle PCR with universal primers M1SS and BC2_uni_R was performed on all cDNA. The authors' pipeline ran thus. For normalization, 1 million high-quality reads were randomly selected from each sample, with every read carrying a distinct molecular identifier. Instead of being binned into consensus sequences, reads that shared molecular identifiers were thrown out. MiTCR, with a Q25 quality threshold and the strictest error-elimination algorithm, was used for CDR3 identification, clonotype clustering and error correction. A nonparametric unseen species model with Euler transformation was used to estimate a lower bound on total TCR beta diversity. TCRdb handled the public reads itself, with Q25 trimming in fastp and clone calling in MiXCR, and kept productive beta chains. Each CDR3 protein appears once, grouped with its most common genes and DNA. These V and J calls are TCRdb output, not the study's own analysis. This sample comprises about 830,000 distinct CDR3 sequences, around 62% of them detected only once. 25% to 30% of the sample belongs to the ten largest clones.

CDR1 is given as MNHNY and CDR2 as SVGAGI, both from the germline V gene (reference sequence). From its cysteine to its phenylalanine, the CDR3 spans 13 amino acids. Solely the CDR3 DNA is kept, with 39 bases framed from the first base. What the study reported, not specific to this receptor: A strong correlation was found between observed TCR beta diversity and the percentage of naive T cells measured by flow cytometry. Since profiling was done on bulk unsorted PBMCs, naive and antigen-experienced compartments could not be conclusively compared. As age increased, observed TCR beta diversity per million T cells dropped in a roughly linear way, and a significant reduction was already evident by age roughly 40. Because the CMV infection status of the donors was unknown, age-related changes in expanded clonotypes may potentially have been confounded. Compared with the aged group, the long-lived group had more naive CD4+ T cells, fewer expanded clones and increased TCR diversity, a pattern suggesting age selection. Estimates of total diversity based on one million sequenced T cells were regarded as lower bounds and as underestimates.

The donors were 40 or so Caucasian individuals from Russia, aged 6 to 90 years, who were systemically healthy. Each donor gave ten milliliters of peripheral blood, collected into EDTA-treated Vacutainer tubes. Ficoll-Paque density-gradient centrifugation was used to isolate PBMCs, with at least 7 million obtained per sample. Total RNA was extracted from PBMCs with Trizol reagent, with at least 5 micrograms obtained per sample. Naive CD45RAhigh/CD27high T cell percentages were measured by flow cytometry on a PBMC aliquot from every donor. Input material: blood. This clonotype was sampled from a man aged 25 to 40 in good health. The chain links TRBV6-6 with TRBJ2-4; TRBD1 is a possible D gene, resting on 6 matching bases. Gene TRBJ2-7 matches the end of the DNA better, so the J call may be wrong. The nucleotide sequence reads TGTGCCAGCAGTGAGAACAGGGAGTACGAGCAGTACTTC. Its protein product is CASSENREYEQYF.